Below are 20 T cell receptor beta chains sequenced from a single sample in a study of regulatory T cells in long-lasting Graves disease. TCR beta libraries were built with iRepertoire HTBI primers and Arm-PCR of CDR3 regions. Using its own MiXCR run on the multiplex PCR reads, TCRdb lists one record per CDR3 protein. The sample holds about 380,000 distinct CDR3 sequences, 15% to 18% seen once. This sample's time point: newly diagnosed GD, antithyroid drugs for less than 3 months. From PBMCs, RNA was extracted and then used to make the TCR library. The starting material was peripheral blood mononuclear cells (PBMCs), obtained at new diagnosis, from a patient treated with antithyroid drugs. Receptors were obtained from a female donor with Graves disease.

This clonotype turned up a few times. This sequence joins TRBV4-1 and TRBJ2-7; 16 bases align to TRBD2. CDR1 is MGHRA and CDR2 is YSYEKL in the germline V gene. Trimming removed 4 bases from V and 6 bases from J; junction bases left unmatched: 9. The CDR3 length is 17 residues. The CDR3 region has the DNA TGCGCCAGCAGCCCCCACGGGACTAGCGGGGGGGTCCTCGAGCAGTACTTC. It yields the protein CASSPHGTSGGVLEQYF.

The sample holds many counts of this clonotype. V is TRBV27 and J is TRBJ2-7; 7 bases match TRBD2. This CDR3 is built from 16 residues. From germline, CDR1 is MNHEY and CDR2 SMNVEV (reference sequence). V lost 5 bases and J lost 3; bases outside the gene matches: 13. The CDR3 DNA reads TGTGCCAGCAGTCGACTGTTGGGCGGGAGCGGCTACGAGCAGTACTTC. Translated, it gives CASSRLLGGSGYEQYF.

This clonotype was recorded many times. The gene calls are TRBV15 and TRBJ2-3; D gene ambiguous. The J call may be mistaken, given a closer DNA end match to TRBJ2-5. Looked up from germline, CDR1 is LNHNV and CDR2 is YYDKDF (reference sequence). The CDR3 has 14 residues. The CDR3: CATSRDLRAETQYF. The CDR3 DNA reads as TGTGCCACCAGCAGAGATCTAAGAGCGGAGACCCAGTACTTC.

On this clonotype itself: One end of the junction fails to match germline, which may point to a read error. This chain connects TRBV28 to TRBJ1-1, with 8 nucleotides matching TRBD1. The CDR3 has 12 amino acids. The germline V gene has CDR1 MDHEN and CDR2 SYDVKM. In DNA, the CDR3 is TGTGCCAGCAGTTCAGGGGGCACTGGAGCTTTCTTT. It encodes CASSSGGTGAFF.

This clonotype has at least ten counts. The chain is built from TRBV24-1 and TRBJ2-1; D perhaps matches TRBD2 (5 bases). V was clipped by 0 bases and J by 7 bases, with 6 bases between them. Germline V CDR1 and CDR2: KGHDR, SFDVKD. The length of the CDR3 is 13 residues. In DNA, the CDR3 is TGTGCCACCAGTGATTTGCGGGGAAATGAGCAGTTCTTC. It encodes CATSDLRGNEQFF.

The chain couples TRBV25-1 to TRBJ1-5; tentative D call: TRBD1 (6 bases). The CDR3 has 15 residues. Germline V lookup: CDR1 MGHDK, CDR2 SYGVNS. The V end lost 6 bases, the J end lost 5 bases, and 17 bases lay between the germline ends. The CDR3 spells CASSPTGRWDQPQHF. The CDR3 DNA sequence: TGTGCCAGCAGCCCGACAGGACGATGGGATCAGCCCCAGCATTTT.

This clonotype appeared many times. This rearrangement joins TRBV4-1 to TRBJ1-2, with D tentatively TRBD1 (5 bases). The CDR3 is made up of 16 amino acids. V lost 1 base, J lost 8 bases, and 20 bases lay in between. In germline, CDR1 is MGHRA, CDR2 YSYEKL. CDR3 DNA: TGCGCCAGCAGCCAAGGTCCGGTGTCTAGCAGGGAGGGCTACACCTTC. It codes for CASSQGPVSSREGYTF.

In this sample, this clonotype turned up many times. The chain has TRBV4-3 and TRBJ2-7; 10 nucleotides align to TRBD1. The V and J ends lost 0 bases and 0 bases, in that order; junction bases with no gene match: 2. The germline V gene has CDR1 LGHNA and CDR2 YSLEER. The CDR3 runs 16 residues. CDR3 protein: CASSQETGGGSYEQYF. DNA of the CDR3: TGCGCCAGCAGCCAAGAGACAGGGGGCGGCTCCTACGAGCAGTACTTC.

This clonotype was counted between two and nine times. The rearrangement uses TRBV11-2 and TRBJ2-6, with TRBD2 matching over 11 bases. The CDR3 is made up of 20 amino acids. CDR1 is SGHAT and CDR2 is FQNNGV in the germline V gene. The ends lost 5 bases at V and 0 bases at J; junction bases unmatched: 12. The CDR3 here is CASSPWSLAGGNSGANVLTF. The DNA for the CDR3 is TGTGCCAGCAGCCCATGGTCCCTAGCGGGAGGTAACTCTGGGGCCAACGTCCTGACTTTC.

This clonotype appeared many times. V is TRBV29-1 and J is TRBJ2-7, with TRBD1 identical over 7 bases. The CDR3 consists of 12 residues. CDR1 and CDR2 (germline): SQVTM, ANQGSEA. The J segment lost 3 bases and the V segment lost 7 bases, leaving 6 bases of the junction unmatched. CDR3 bases: TGCAGCGCGAGACAGGGCTACTACGAGCAGTACTTC. Translating gives CSARQGYYEQYF.

This clonotype has a handful of counts. The CDR3 DNA follows: TGCAGCTCCGGGACCCAGAACACTGAAGCTTTCTTT. Protein: CSSGTQNTEAFF. The gene calls are TRBV29-1 and TRBJ1-1; D is perhaps TRBD1 (5 bases). This CDR3 is 12 amino acids long. Germline lookup yields CDR1 SQVTM and CDR2 ANQGSEA. Trimming removed 8 bases at V and 1 base at J, with 11 bases between.

This clonotype was observed a few times. This chain connects TRBV9 to TRBJ2-7; 8 bases line up with TRBD2. Trimming at V came to 2 bases and at J to 3 bases, leaving 7 bases not matched to a gene. CDR3 length equals 15 residues. The germline V gene has CDR1 SGDLS and CDR2 YYNGEE. CDR3 nucleotides: TGTGCCAGCAGCGTTACTAGCGGAGACTTCTACGAGCAGTACTTC. Protein product: CASSVTSGDFYEQYF.

This clonotype has just a few counts. This rearrangement joins TRBV7-8 to TRBJ2-2; possible D gene TRBD2, 6 bases. Germline CDR1 reads SGHVS; CDR2 reads FQNEAQ. The length of the CDR3 is 13 residues. CDR3 region: CALASPNTGELFF. The CDR3 DNA sequence: TGTGCTCTAGCGTCCCCGAACACCGGGGAGCTGTTTTTT. Drawing the rest from reference TRBV7-8 and TRBJ2-2, the complete variable domain is GAGVSQSPRYKVAKRGQDVALRCDPISGHVSLFWYQQALGQGPEFLTYFQNEAQLDKSGLPSDRFFAERPEGSVSTLKIQRTQQEDSAVYLCALASPNTGELFFGEGSRLTVL.

For this clonotype: A much larger clone differs from this one at a single base, so this may be a read error. The chain recombines TRBV5-6 with TRBJ2-7, with D perhaps matching TRBD2 (5 bases). V gave up 1 base and J gave up 5 bases, with 22 bases separating them. CDR1 and CDR2 from the germline V gene are SGHDT and YYEEEE. CDR3 length: 17 residues. In nucleotides, the CDR3 is TGTGCCAGCAGCTTGTTGGTACGCGGGTCAGGATCGAACGAGCAGTACTTC. It encodes CASSLLVRGSGSNEQYF. Together with reference TRBV5-6 and TRBJ2-7, the CDR3 gives the full variable domain: DAGVTQSPTHLIKTRGQQVTLRCSPKSGHDTVSWYQQALGQGPQFIFQYYEEEERQRGNFPDRFSGHQFPNYSSELNVNALLLGDSALYLCASSLLVRGSGSNEQYFGPGTRLTVT.

This clonotype was counted a few times. The CDR3 spells CSVDWPAGHKSSYNEQFF. CDR3 DNA: TGCAGCGTTGACTGGCCGGCAGGGCATAAGAGCTCCTACAATGAGCAGTTCTTC. The chain couples TRBV29-1 to TRBJ2-1, with a possible D match to TRBD1 (5 bases). This CDR3 is 18 amino acids long. Per germline, CDR1 SQVTM and CDR2 ANQGSEA. Trimming shortened V by 3 bases and J by 0 bases, and 21 bases separated the two germline ends.

The chain links TRBV15 to TRBJ2-5; tentatively, D is TRBD2 (6 bases). V lost 1 base and J lost 5, with 14 bases in between. CDR3 length equals 15 residues. Germline V gene lookup returns CDR1 LNHNV and CDR2 YYDKDF (reference sequence). CDR3 protein: CATSRARGSEETQYF. CDR3 bases: TGTGCCACCAGCAGAGCGCGGGGTTCGGAGGAGACCCAGTACTTC. The entire variable domain, with the rest obtained from reference TRBV15 and TRBJ2-5, is as follows: DAMVIQNPRYQVTQFGKPVTLSCSQTLNHNVMYWYQQKSSQAPKLLFHYYDKDFNNEADTPDNFQSRRPNTSFCFLDIRSPGLGDTAMYLCATSRARGSEETQYFGPGTRLLVL.

This clonotype was seen many times. The chain employs TRBV25-1 and TRBJ1-1, with a tentative D call TRBD1 (6 bases). This CDR3 has 15 amino acids. Deletions cut 3 bases from V and 8 bases from J, with 19 bases between. Germline CDR1 MGHDK, CDR2 SYGVNS. The CDR3 region has the DNA TGTGCCAGCAGTGACCCAAAAACAGGGCTAACAGAAGCTTTCTTT. Translation: CASSDPKTGLTEAFF.

This clonotype was recorded a few times. The V call is TRBV4-2, the J call TRBJ1-3, with D possibly matching TRBD1 (6 bases). V lost 0 bases to trimming and J lost 4 bases, with 22 bases between them. CDR1 is LGHNA, CDR2 YNFKEQ, per germline. The CDR3 runs 19 residues. Written as DNA, the CDR3 is TGTGCCAGCAGCCAAGAGTTATTACAGGGACCTTCTGGAGGAAACACCATATATTTT. This gives the protein CASSQELLQGPSGGNTIYF.

The rearrangement joins TRBV7-2 to TRBJ1-2, with D perhaps matching TRBD1 (5 bases). CDR3 size: 14 residues. The germline gives CDR1 SGHTA, CDR2 FQGNSA. The V and J ends lost 1 base and 4 bases respectively, with 10 bases between them. CDR3 sequence (DNA): TGTGCCAGCAGCTTAGATACTGGGGGCTATGGCTACACCTTC. This gives the protein CASSLDTGGYGYTF. The whole variable domain, remainder taken from reference TRBV7-2 and TRBJ1-2, is GAGVSQSPSNKVTEKGKDVELRCDPISGHTALYWYRQSLGQGLEFLIYFQGNSAPDKSGLPSDRFSAERTGGSVSTLTIQRTQQEDSAVYLCASSLDTGGYGYTFGSGTRLTVV.

The chain is built from TRBV2 and TRBJ2-1, with TRBD2 identical over 11 bases. This CDR3 comprises 15 residues. J lost 6 bases, V lost 1 base, and 2 bases had no gene match. The germline CDR1 and CDR2 sequences are SNHLY and FYNNEI. Here the CDR3 reads CASSEGLAGGNEQFF. CDR3 DNA sequence: TGTGCCAGCAGTGAAGGTCTAGCGGGGGGCAATGAGCAGTTCTTC.